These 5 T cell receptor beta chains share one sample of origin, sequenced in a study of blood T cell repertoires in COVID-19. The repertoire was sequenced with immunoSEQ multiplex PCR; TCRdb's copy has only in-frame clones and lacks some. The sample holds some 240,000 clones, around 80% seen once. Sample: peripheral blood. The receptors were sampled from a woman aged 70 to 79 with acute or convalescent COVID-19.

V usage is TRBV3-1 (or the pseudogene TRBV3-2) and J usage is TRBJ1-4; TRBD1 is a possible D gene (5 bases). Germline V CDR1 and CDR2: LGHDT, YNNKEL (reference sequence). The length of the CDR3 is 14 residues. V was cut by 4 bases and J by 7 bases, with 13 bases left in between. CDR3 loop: CASSRQGWGEKLFF. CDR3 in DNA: TGTGCCAGCAGCCGCCAGGGCTGGGGTGAAAAACTGTTTTTT.

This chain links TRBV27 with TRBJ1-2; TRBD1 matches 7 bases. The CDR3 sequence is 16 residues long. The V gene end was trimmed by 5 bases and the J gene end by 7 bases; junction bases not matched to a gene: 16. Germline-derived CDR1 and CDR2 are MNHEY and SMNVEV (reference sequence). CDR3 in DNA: TGTGCCAGCAGTCCTAGTACGGGACAGACCATATCTGGCTACACCTTC. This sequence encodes CASSPSTGQTISGYTF.

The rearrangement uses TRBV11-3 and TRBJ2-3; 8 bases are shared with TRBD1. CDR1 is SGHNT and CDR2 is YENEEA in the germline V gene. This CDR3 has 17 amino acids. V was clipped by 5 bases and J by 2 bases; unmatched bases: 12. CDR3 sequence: CASSPGVGDRTTDTQYF. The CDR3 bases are TGTGCCAGCAGCCCGGGCGTAGGGGACAGGACCACAGATACGCAGTATTTT.

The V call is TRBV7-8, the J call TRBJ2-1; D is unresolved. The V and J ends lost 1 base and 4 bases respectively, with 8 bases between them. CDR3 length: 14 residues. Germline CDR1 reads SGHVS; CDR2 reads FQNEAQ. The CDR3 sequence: CASSLGALYNEQFF. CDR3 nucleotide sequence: TGTGCCAGCAGCTTAGGGGCTTTGTACAATGAGCAGTTCTTC.

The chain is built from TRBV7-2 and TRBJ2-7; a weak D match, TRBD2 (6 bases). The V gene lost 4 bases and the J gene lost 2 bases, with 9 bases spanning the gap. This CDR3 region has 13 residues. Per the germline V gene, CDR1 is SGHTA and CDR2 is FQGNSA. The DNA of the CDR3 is TGTGCCAGCAGCTGGGACTCCGCCTACGAGCAGTACTTC. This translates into CASSWDSAYEQYF.